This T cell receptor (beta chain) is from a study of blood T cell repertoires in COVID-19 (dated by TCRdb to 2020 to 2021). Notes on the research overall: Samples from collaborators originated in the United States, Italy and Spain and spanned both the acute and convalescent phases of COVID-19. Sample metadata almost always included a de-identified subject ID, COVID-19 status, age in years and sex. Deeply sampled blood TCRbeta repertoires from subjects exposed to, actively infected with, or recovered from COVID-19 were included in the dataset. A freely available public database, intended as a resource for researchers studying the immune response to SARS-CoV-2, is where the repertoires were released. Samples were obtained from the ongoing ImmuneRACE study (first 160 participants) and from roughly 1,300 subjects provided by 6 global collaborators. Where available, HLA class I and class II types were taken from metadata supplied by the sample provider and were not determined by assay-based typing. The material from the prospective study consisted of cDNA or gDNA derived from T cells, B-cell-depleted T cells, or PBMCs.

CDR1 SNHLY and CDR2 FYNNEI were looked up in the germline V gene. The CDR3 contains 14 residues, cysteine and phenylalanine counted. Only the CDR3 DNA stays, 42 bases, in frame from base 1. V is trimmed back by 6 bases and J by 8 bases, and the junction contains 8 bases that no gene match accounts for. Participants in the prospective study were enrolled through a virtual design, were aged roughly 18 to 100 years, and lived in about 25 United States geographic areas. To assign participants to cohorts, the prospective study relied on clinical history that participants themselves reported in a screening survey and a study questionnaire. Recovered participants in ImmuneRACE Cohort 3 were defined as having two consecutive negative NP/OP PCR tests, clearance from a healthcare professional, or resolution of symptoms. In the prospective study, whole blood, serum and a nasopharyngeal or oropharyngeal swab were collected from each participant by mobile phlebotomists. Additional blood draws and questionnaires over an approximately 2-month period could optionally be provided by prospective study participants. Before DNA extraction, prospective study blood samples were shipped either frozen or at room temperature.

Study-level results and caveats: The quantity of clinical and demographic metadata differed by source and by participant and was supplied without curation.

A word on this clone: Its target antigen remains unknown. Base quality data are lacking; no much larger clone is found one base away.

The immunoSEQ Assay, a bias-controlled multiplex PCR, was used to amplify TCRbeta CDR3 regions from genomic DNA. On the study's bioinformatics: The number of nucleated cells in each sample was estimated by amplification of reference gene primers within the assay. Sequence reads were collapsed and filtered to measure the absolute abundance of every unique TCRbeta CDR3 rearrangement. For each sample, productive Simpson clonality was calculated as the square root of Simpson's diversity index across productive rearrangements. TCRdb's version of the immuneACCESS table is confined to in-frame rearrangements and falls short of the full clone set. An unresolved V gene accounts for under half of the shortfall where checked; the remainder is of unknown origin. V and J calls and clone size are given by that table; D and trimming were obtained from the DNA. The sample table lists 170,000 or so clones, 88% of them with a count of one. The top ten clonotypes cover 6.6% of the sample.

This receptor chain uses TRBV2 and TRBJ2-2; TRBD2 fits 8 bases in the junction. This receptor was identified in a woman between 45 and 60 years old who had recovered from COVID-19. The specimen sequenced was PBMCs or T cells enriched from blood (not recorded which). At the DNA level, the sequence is TGTGCCAGCAGGGGACTAGTGAGGGAAGGGGAGCTGTTTTTT. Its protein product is CASRGLVREGELFF.